The next 9 T cell receptor beta chains were all read from a single sample in a study of PD-L1 blockade in urothelial cancer. Time point defined: pretreatment peripheral blood. Repertoires were generated with immunoSEQ multiplex PCR, while TCRdb's copy carries only in-frame clones and drops some. The sample has tens of thousands of clones, roughly 89% seen once. Sequencing was performed on PBMCs, taken around atezolizumab (anti-PD-L1) treatment. The source of these receptors is a man between 60 and 70 years old with urothelial cancer.

The V call is TRBV10-3, the J call TRBJ2-7; TRBD1 agrees at 7 bases. V dropped 6 bases and J dropped 6; count of bases not matched to a gene: 8. The CDR3 has 13 amino acids. Germline loops: CDR1 ENHRY, CDR2 SYGVKD. In nucleotides, the CDR3 is TGTGCCATCAGCGGACAGGAGGCGGGCGAGCAGTACTTC. Its translation is CAISGQEAGEQYF.

V usage is TRBV4-3 and J usage is TRBJ2-1; 7 bases fit TRBD2. The junction had 13 bases not matched to a gene; V was cut back by 0 bases and J by 5 bases. The CDR3 is 18 residues long. CDR1 and CDR2 from the germline V gene are LGHNA and YSLEER. This CDR3 is CASSQEWASAGVNNEQFF. The CDR3 DNA reads as TGCGCCAGCAGCCAAGAGTGGGCGTCTGCGGGAGTTAACAATGAGCAGTTCTTC.

The genes are TRBV5-1 and TRBJ2-3, with 10 nucleotides matching TRBD1. The CDR3 covers 15 residues. The germline gives CDR1 SGHRS, CDR2 YFSETQ. J lost 0 bases, V lost 4 bases, and 2 bases had no gene match. The DNA for the CDR3 is TGCGCCAGCAGCGCGGGACAGGGGAGCACAGATACGCAGTATTTT. Translated, it gives CASSAGQGSTDTQYF.

V and J are TRBV30 and TRBJ2-1; 7 bases line up with TRBD2. Germline V gene lookup returns CDR1 GTSNPN and CDR2 SVGIG (reference sequence). The CDR3 covers 14 residues. V gave up 0 bases and J gave up 10 bases; unmatched junction bases: 9. The CDR3 reads CAWSVLGGSEEQFF. DNA of the CDR3: TGTGCCTGGAGTGTACTTGGCGGGAGTGAAGAGCAGTTCTTC.

The V call is TRBV19, the J call TRBJ2-1; 16 bases fit TRBD2. Trimming cost V 4 bases and J 9 bases; bases outside gene matches: 9. The CDR3 consists of 17 residues. Germline CDR1 reads LNHDA; CDR2 reads SQIVND (reference sequence). The CDR3, as DNA: TGTGCCAGTAGTACCGGGACTAGCGGGAGGGGGCTTTCTGAGCAGTTCTTC. The encoded protein is CASSTGTSGRGLSEQFF.

The V call is TRBV28, the J call TRBJ1-4; no definite D call. Germline V gene sequence: CDR1 MDHEN, CDR2 SYDVKM. CDR3 length equals 13 residues. Trimming removed 7 bases from V and 6 bases from J, with 12 bases in between. CDR3 nucleotides: TGTGCCAGCACGGTCGGGGTTCATGAAAAACTGTTTTTT. Translation gives CASTVGVHEKLFF.

The chain employs TRBV28 and TRBJ1-4; D is possibly TRBD1 (6 bases). Trimming took off 7 bases at V and 1 base at J, with 13 bases between the two ends. This CDR3 is built from 15 residues. Looked up from germline, CDR1 is MDHEN and CDR2 is SYDVKM. CDR3 amino acids: CASKRGGVTNEKLFF. CDR3 in DNA: TGTGCCAGCAAACGAGGGGGGGTAACTAATGAAAAACTGTTTTTT.

V is TRBV18 and J is TRBJ1-4; D possibly corresponds to TRBD1 (6 bases). The length of the CDR3 is 15 residues. Trimming stripped 0 bases from V and 7 bases from J, with 12 bases between. Germline V CDR1 and CDR2: KGHSH, LQKENI. The CDR3 coding sequence is TGTGCCAGCTCACCACCCGACAGGAAGGGTGAAAAACTGTTTTTT. Protein: CASSPPDRKGEKLFF.

The J gene is TRBJ2-5, the V gene TRBV19; 7 nucleotides match TRBD2. This CDR3 has 15 residues. Unmatched junction bases numbered 9, after V lost 5 bases and J lost 3 bases. Per germline, CDR1 LNHDA and CDR2 SQIVND (reference sequence). The CDR3 protein is CASSAELARKETQYF. The CDR3, as DNA: TGTGCCAGTAGTGCAGAACTAGCGCGCAAAGAGACCCAGTACTTC.